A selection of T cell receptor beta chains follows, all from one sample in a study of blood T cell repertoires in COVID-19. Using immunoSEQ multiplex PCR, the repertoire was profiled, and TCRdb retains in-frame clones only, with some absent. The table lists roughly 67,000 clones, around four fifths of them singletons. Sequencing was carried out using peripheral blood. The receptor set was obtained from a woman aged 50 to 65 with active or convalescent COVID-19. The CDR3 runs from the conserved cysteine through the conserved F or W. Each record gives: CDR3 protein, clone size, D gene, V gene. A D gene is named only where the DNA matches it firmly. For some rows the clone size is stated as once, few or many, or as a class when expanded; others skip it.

CDR3 protein: CASSQAPTVNTEAFF
clone size: few
D gene: .
V gene: TRBV4-1

CDR3 protein: CASSRTGSGNTIYF
clone size: .
D gene: TRBD1
V gene: TRBV6-5

CDR3 protein: CASSFRGQGYQEQYF
clone size: .
D gene: TRBD1
V gene: TRBV11-1

CDR3 protein: CSVRGAEKTQYF
clone size: .
D gene: .
V gene: TRBV29-1

CDR3 protein: CASSHSGTSEEQFF
clone size: .
D gene: TRBD2
V gene: TRBV5-1

CDR3 protein: CASRGSMNTEAFF
clone size: .
D gene: .
V gene: TRBV5-1

CDR3 protein: CASSKTTGATGELFF
clone size: few
D gene: TRBD1
V gene: TRBV5-1

CDR3 protein: CASSAPGTGPYEQYF
clone size: .
D gene: TRBD1
V gene: TRBV5-5

CDR3 protein: CASSSSRTSANNEQFF
clone size: .
D gene: TRBD2
V gene: TRBV6-2/TRBV6-3

CDR3 protein: CSARQDYGYTF
clone size: .
D gene: .
V gene: TRBV20-1

CDR3 protein: CASSDTPGQGALSTDTQYF
clone size: .
D gene: TRBD1
V gene: TRBV6-1

CDR3 protein: CAIKGLAAQETQYF
clone size: .
D gene: TRBD2
V gene: TRBV10-3

CDR3 protein: CASSPTGGIQYF
clone size: few
D gene: .
V gene: TRBV7-2

CDR3 protein: CATSSTDFLYGYTF
clone size: .
D gene: .
V gene: TRBV24-1

CDR3 protein: CASSQGGGSYNEQFF
clone size: .
D gene: .
V gene: TRBV4-1

CDR3 protein: CATSELSKGQETQYF
clone size: .
D gene: .
V gene: TRBV24-1

CDR3 protein: CASSGAGAKTQYF
clone size: .
D gene: TRBD2
V gene: TRBV5-4

CDR3 protein: CASSYREDTQYF
clone size: .
D gene: .
V gene: TRBV7-2

CDR3 protein: CASSPPGQGGEKLFF
clone size: .
D gene: TRBD1
V gene: TRBV18

CDR3 protein: CASRRGQGGTEAFF
clone size: .
D gene: TRBD1
V gene: TRBV6-4

CDR3 protein: CASSLDPAYEQYF
clone size: .
D gene: .
V gene: TRBV11-2

CDR3 protein: CASSQQGNTIYF
clone size: .
D gene: .
V gene: TRBV2

CDR3 protein: CANQVDTVGEQYF
clone size: few
D gene: .
V gene: TRBV10-3

CDR3 protein: CASSSVREGYGYTF
clone size: .
D gene: .
V gene: TRBV27

CDR3 protein: CASSFGRRGSYEQYF
clone size: .
D gene: .
V gene: TRBV13

CDR3 protein: CASSVRGSYEQYF
clone size: .
D gene: .
V gene: TRBV10-1

CDR3 protein: CASSIAGQADTQYF
clone size: few
D gene: .
V gene: TRBV5-1

CDR3 protein: CSASAPGTGRTEAFF
clone size: .
D gene: TRBD1
V gene: TRBV20-1

CDR3 protein: CASGLAWTSGPTDTQYF
clone size: .
D gene: TRBD2
V gene: TRBV19

CDR3 protein: CATGRAIGSYNEQFF
clone size: .
D gene: .
V gene: TRBV24-1

CDR3 protein: CASSSGGYGYTF
clone size: .
D gene: TRBD1
V gene: TRBV28

CDR3 protein: CASRKGTANYGYTF
clone size: once
D gene: TRBD1
V gene: TRBV2

CDR3 protein: CSVRSTRAETQYF
clone size: once
D gene: .
V gene: TRBV29-1

CDR3 protein: CASSLTASGTTGELFF
clone size: .
D gene: TRBD2
V gene: TRBV7-3

CDR3 protein: CATRTSGAAYDTQYF
clone size: .
D gene: TRBD2
V gene: TRBV6-5

CDR3 protein: CASSLDSSHSYEQYF
clone size: .
D gene: .
V gene: TRBV5-4

CDR3 protein: CASKVRGGTQPLGTEAFF
clone size: many
D gene: .
V gene: TRBV19

CDR3 protein: CASSPRAGDGYTF
clone size: .
D gene: .
V gene: TRBV18

CDR3 protein: CASSLASGTRETQYF
clone size: .
D gene: TRBD2
V gene: TRBV5-1

CDR3 protein: CASSLGGLAGDHEQYF
clone size: .
D gene: TRBD2
V gene: TRBV5-1

CDR3 protein: CASSQQQGTDTQYF
clone size: .
D gene: .
V gene: TRBV4-3

CDR3 protein: CASSPDSANEKLFF
clone size: .
D gene: .
V gene: TRBV18

CDR3 protein: CASSNRGNTEAFF
clone size: .
D gene: TRBD1
V gene: TRBV6-5

CDR3 protein: CAGTGSGANVLTF
clone size: few
D gene: .
V gene: TRBV7-9

CDR3 protein: CASSLAGQVATNEKLFF
clone size: .
D gene: TRBD1
V gene: TRBV7-8

CDR3 protein: CASIAEVHQETQYF
clone size: .
D gene: .
V gene: TRBV7-3

CDR3 protein: CAWSYGTEQYEQYF
clone size: .
D gene: TRBD1
V gene: TRBV30

CDR3 protein: CASSLTASVLQGNEQFF
clone size: .
D gene: .
V gene: TRBV5-6

CDR3 protein: CASRGGGNIQYF
clone size: .
D gene: TRBD2
V gene: TRBV28

CDR3 protein: CASTAGLGNTIYF
clone size: .
D gene: .
V gene: TRBV21-1

CDR3 protein: CASSPTSGSVNEQFF
clone size: .
D gene: TRBD2
V gene: TRBV7-9

CDR3 protein: CASSPRMRAYPGTDTQYF
clone size: .
D gene: .
V gene: TRBV18

CDR3 protein: CATQGANTGELFF
clone size: once
D gene: .
V gene: TRBV10-3

CDR3 protein: CASSLGTSTDTQYF
clone size: once
D gene: .
V gene: TRBV5-1

CDR3 protein: CASSLRTDTEAFF
clone size: .
D gene: .
V gene: TRBV7-9

CDR3 protein: CASSLEDPHPSNYGYTF
clone size: .
D gene: .
V gene: TRBV28

CDR3 protein: CAISGGRGVSGYTF
clone size: .
D gene: .
V gene: TRBV10-3